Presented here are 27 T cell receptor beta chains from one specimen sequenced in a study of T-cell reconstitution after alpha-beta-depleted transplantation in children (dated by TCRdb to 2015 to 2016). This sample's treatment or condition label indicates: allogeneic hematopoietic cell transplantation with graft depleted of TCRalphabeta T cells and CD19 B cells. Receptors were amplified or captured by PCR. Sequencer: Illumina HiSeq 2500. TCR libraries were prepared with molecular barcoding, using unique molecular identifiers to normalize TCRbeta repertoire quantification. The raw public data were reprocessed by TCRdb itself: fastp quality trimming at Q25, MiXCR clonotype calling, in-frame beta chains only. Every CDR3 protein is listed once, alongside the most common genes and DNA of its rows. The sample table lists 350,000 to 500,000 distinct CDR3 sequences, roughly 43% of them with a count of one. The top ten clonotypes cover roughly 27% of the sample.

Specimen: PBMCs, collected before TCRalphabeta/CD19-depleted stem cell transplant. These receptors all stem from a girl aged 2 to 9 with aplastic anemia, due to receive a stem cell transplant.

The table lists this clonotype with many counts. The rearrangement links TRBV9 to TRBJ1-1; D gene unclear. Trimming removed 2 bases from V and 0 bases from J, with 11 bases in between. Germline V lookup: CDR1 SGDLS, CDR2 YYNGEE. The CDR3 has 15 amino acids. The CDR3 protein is CASSVFAGMNTEAFF. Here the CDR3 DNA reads TGTGCCAGCAGCGTTTTCGCGGGTATGAACACTGAAGCTTTCTTT.

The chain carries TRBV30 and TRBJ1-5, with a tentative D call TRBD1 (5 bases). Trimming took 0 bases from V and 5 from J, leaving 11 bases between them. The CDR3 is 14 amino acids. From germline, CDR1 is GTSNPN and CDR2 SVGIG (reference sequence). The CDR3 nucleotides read TGTGCCTGGAGTGTATCGTCAGGGCATCAGCCCCAGCATTTT. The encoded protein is CAWSVSSGHQPQHF.

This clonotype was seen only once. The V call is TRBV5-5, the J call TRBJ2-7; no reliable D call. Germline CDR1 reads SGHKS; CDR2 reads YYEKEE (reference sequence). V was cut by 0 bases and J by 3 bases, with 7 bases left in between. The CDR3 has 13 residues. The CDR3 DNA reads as TGTGCCAGCAGCTTGGATTGGGGCTACGAGCAGTACTTC. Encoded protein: CASSLDWGYEQYF.

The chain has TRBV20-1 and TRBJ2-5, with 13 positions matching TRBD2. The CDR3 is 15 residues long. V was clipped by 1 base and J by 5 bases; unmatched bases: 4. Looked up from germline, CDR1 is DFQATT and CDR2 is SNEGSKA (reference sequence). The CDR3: CSARGTSGSLETQYF. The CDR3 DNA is TGCAGTGCTAGAGGGACTAGCGGGAGTTTGGAGACCCAGTACTTC.

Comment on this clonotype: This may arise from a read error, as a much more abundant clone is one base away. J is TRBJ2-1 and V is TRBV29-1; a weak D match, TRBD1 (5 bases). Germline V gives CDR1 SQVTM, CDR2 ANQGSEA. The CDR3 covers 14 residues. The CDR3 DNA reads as TGCAGCGTTGCAGGACGACAGCTGACAAATGAGCAGTTATTC. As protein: CSVAGRQLTNEQLF.

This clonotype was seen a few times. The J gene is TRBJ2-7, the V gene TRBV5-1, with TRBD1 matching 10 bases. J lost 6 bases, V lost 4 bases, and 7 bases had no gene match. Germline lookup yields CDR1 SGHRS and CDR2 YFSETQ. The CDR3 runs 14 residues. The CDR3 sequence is CASSPGQGGAEQYF. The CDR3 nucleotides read TGCGCCAGCAGCCCAGGACAGGGGGGCGCCGAGCAGTACTTC.

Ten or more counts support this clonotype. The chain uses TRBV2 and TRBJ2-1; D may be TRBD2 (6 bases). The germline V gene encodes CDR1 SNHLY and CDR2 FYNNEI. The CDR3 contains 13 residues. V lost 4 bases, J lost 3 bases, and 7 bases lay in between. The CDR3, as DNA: TGTGCCAGCAGTGGGACTAACTACAATGAGCAGTTCTTC. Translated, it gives CASSGTNYNEQFF.

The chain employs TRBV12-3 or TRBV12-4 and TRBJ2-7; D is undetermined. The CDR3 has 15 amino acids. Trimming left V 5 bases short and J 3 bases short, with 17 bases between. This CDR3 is CASSHAVTAHYEQYF. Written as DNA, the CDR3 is TGTGCCAGCAGTCACGCGGTCACTGCCCACTACGAGCAGTACTTC.

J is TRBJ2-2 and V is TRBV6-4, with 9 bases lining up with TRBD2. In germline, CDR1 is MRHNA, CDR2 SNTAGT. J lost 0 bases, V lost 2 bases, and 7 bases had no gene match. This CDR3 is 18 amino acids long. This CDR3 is CASSDPPPSGTNTGELFF. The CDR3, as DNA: TGTGCCAGCAGTGACCCGCCTCCTAGCGGGACGAACACCGGGGAGCTGTTTTTT.

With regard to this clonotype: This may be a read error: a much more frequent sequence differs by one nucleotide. CDR3 sequence: CSTSDTDTQYF. The CDR3 coding sequence is TGCAGTACTTCAGACACAGATACGCAGTATTTT. The V and J genes are TRBV20-1 and TRBJ2-3, with no clear D. Germline CDR1 DFQATT, CDR2 SNEGSKA (reference sequence). The CDR3 covers 11 residues. The V end lost 8 bases, the J end lost 2 bases, and 8 bases lay between the germline ends.

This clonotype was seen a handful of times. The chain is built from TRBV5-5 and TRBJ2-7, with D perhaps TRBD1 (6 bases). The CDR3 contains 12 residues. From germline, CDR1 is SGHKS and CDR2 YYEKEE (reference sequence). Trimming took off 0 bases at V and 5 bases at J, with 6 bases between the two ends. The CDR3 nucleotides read TGTGCCAGCAGCTTGGGGACAGACGAGCAGTACTTC. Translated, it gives CASSLGTDEQYF.

As DNA, the CDR3 is TGCAGTGCTAGAGATACTCGGCCAGAAACAGATACGCAGTATTTT. The encoded protein is CSARDTRPETDTQYF. The rearrangement joins TRBV20-1 to TRBJ2-3, with D unresolved. The CDR3 runs 15 residues. Germline V gene lookup returns CDR1 DFQATT and CDR2 SNEGSKA (reference sequence). V was shortened by 0 bases and J by 3 bases, with 13 bases between the two germline ends.

DNA of the CDR3: TGTGCCAGCACCCTAGGTGGGGGGGGACAGCCCCAGCATTTT. The encoded protein is CASTLGGGGQPQHF. The rearrangement uses TRBV7-2 and TRBJ1-5; perhaps TRBD1 as D (5 bases). CDR1 is SGHTA, CDR2 FQGNSA, per germline. V lost 7 bases and J lost 7, with 17 bases in between. This CDR3 comprises 14 residues.

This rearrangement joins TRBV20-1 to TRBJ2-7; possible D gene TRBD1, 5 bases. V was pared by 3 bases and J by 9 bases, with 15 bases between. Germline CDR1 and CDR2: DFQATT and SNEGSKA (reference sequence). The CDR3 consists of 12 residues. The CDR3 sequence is CSASTGRVGQYF. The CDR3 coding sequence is TGCAGTGCTAGTACAGGCCGGGTCGGGCAGTACTTC.

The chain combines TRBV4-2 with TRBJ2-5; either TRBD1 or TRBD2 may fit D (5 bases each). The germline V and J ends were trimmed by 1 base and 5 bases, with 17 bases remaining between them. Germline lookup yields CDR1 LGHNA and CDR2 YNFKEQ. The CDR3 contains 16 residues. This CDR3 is CASSQGRGGLDETQYF. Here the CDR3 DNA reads TGTGCCAGCAGCCAAGGAAGGGGCGGGCTTGACGAGACCCAGTACTTC.

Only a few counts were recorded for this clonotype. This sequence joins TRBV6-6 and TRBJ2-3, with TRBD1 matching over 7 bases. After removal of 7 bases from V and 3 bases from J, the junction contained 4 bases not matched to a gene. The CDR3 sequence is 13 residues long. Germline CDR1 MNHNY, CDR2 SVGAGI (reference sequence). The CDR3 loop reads CASTLDRTDTQYF. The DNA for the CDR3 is TGTGCCAGCACTCTGGACAGGACAGATACGCAGTATTTT.

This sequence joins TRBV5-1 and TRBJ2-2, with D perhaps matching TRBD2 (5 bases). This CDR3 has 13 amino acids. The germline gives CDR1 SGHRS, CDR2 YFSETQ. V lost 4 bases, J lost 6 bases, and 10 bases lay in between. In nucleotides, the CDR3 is TGCGCCAGCAGCGCGAGGGTGGCCGGGGAGCTGTTTTTT. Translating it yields CASSARVAGELFF.

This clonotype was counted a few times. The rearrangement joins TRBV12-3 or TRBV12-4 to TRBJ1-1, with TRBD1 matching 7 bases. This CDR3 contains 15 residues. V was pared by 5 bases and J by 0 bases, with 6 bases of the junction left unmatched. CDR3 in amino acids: CASSLDRVLNTEAFF. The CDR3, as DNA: TGTGCCAGCAGTCTCGACAGGGTGTTGAACACTGAAGCTTTCTTT.

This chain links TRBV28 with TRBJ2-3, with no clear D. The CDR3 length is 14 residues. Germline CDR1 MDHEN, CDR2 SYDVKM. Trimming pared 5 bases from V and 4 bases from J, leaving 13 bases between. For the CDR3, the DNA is TGTGCCAGCAGTCCTTTGTCGGTCGCAGATACGCAGTATTTT. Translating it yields CASSPLSVADTQYF.

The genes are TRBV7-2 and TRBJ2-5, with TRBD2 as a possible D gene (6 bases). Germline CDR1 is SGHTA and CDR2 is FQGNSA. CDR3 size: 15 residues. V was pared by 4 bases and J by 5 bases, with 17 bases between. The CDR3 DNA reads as TGTGCCAGCAGCTGGGGTAGCGGTCCCTGGGAGACCCAGTACTTC. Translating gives CASSWGSGPWETQYF.

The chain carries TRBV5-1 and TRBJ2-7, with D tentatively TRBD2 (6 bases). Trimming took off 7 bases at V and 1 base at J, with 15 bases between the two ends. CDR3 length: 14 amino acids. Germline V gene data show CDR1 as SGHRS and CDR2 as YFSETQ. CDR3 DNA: TGCGCCAGCTTGGAGGGCTTAGGTTCCTACGAGCAGTACTTC. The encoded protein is CASLEGLGSYEQYF. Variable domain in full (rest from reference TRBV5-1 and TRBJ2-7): KAGVTQTPRYLIKTRGQQVTLSCSPISGHRSVSWYQQTPGQGLQFLFEYFSETQRNKGNFPGRFSGRQFSNSRSEMNVSTLELGDSALYLCASLEGLGSYEQYFGPGTRLTVT.

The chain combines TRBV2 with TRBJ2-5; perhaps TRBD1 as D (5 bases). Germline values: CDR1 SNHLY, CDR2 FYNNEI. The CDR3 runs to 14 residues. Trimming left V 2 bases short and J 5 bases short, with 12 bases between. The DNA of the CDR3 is TGTGCCAGCAGTGAACTTAGGGGATGGGAGACCCAGTACTTC. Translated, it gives CASSELRGWETQYF.

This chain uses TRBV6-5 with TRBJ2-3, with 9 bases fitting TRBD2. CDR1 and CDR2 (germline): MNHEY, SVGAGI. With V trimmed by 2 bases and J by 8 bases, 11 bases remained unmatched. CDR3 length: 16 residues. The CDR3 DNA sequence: TGTGCCAGCAGTTACAGGGTGCGGGGGGGAGCAGGTACGCAGTATTTT. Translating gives CASSYRVRGGAGTQYF.

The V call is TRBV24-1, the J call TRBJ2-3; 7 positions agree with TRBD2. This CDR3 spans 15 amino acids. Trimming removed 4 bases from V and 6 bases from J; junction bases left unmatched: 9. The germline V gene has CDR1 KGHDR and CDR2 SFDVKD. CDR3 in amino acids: CATSEGGGTKDTQYF. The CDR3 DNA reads TGTGCCACCAGTGAGGGCGGGGGAACAAAGGATACGCAGTATTTT.

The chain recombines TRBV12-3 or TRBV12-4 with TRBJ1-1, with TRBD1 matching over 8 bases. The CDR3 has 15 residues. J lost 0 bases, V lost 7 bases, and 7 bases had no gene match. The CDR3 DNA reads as TGTGCCAGCAACGGACAGGGATCCCTGAACACTGAAGCTTTCTTT. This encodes CASNGQGSLNTEAFF.

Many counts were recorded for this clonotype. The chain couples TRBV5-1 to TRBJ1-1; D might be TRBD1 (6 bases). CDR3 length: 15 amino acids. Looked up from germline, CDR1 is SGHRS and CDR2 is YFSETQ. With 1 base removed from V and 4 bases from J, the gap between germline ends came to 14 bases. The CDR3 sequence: CASSLTGVRGTEAFF. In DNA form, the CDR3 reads TGCGCCAGCAGCTTGACCGGGGTCAGGGGCACTGAAGCTTTCTTT.

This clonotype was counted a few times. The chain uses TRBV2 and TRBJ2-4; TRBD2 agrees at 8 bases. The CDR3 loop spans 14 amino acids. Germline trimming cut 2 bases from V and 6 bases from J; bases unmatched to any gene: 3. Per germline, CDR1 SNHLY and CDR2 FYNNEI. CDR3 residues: CASSERLAINIQYF. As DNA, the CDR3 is TGTGCCAGCAGTGAAAGACTAGCGATAAACATTCAGTACTTC.